These 15 T cell receptor beta chains share one sample of origin, sequenced in a study of T-cell memory formation after mild COVID-19. TCRdb reprocessed the 5' RACE reads via MiXCR and lists one record per CDR3 protein. Of approximately 440,000 distinct CDR3 sequences detected, over 15% appear once; the ten largest clones hold about 8.1%. Sequencing input: PBMCs or a T cell subset sorted from them (not recorded which). These TCRs come from an adult woman who had mild COVID-19 (a few samples of this study predate the infection). Cell type and time point are not known.

This clonotype was seen only a few times. V and J are TRBV4-1 and TRBJ2-7, with D maybe TRBD2 (5 bases). Germline V gene lookup returns CDR1 MGHRA and CDR2 YSYEKL. This CDR3 is 14 amino acids long. V lost 4 bases, J lost 3 bases, and 13 bases lay in between. Here the CDR3 reads CASSPPDRDYEQYF. CDR3 nucleotide sequence: TGCGCCAGCAGCCCCCCGGACCGGGACTACGAGCAGTACTTC.

This clonotype was counted only a few times. The genes are TRBV9 and TRBJ2-5; D is tentatively TRBD1 or TRBD2 (5 bases each). V lost 0 bases and J lost 1, with 16 bases in between. Looked up from germline, CDR1 is SGDLS and CDR2 is YYNGEE. The CDR3 has 17 residues. In DNA form, the CDR3 reads TGTGCCAGCAGCGTAGGGGGACGGGCAGGGATCCAAGAGACCCAGTACTTC. Translation gives CASSVGGRAGIQETQYF.

This clonotype came up a few times. V gene TRBV11-2 combines with J gene TRBJ2-5; 11 bases line up with TRBD2. CDR1 is SGHAT and CDR2 is FQNNGV in the germline V gene. V lost 0 bases, J lost 0 bases, and 9 bases stayed unmatched. This CDR3 region has 19 residues. CDR3 bases: TGTGCCAGCAGCTTAGATCTATGGAGGACTAGCGGGTACCAAGAGACCCAGTACTTC. Protein product: CASSLDLWRTSGYQETQYF.

The chain links TRBV7-2 to TRBJ2-1, with D hard to call. V was cut by 3 bases and J by 2 bases, with 14 bases left in between. The CDR3 is made up of 16 amino acids. Germline V CDR1 and CDR2: SGHTA, FQGNSA. The CDR3 coding sequence is TGTGCCAGCAGCTTGGGCCAGCTTCTAACCTACAATGAGCAGTTCTTC. Translation: CASSLGQLLTYNEQFF.

This clonotype has only a few counts. V is TRBV30 and J is TRBJ1-1; TRBD1 is a possible D gene (6 bases). V lost 4 bases to trimming and J lost 1 base, with 10 bases between them. Germline lookup yields CDR1 GTSNPN and CDR2 SVGIG (reference sequence). The length of the CDR3 is 13 residues. The CDR3 protein is CAWNREKNTEAFF. The CDR3 nucleotides are TGTGCCTGGAACAGGGAAAAGAACACTGAAGCTTTCTTT.

The chain couples TRBV5-6 to TRBJ2-2; 8 bases agree with TRBD1. Per the germline V gene, CDR1 is SGHDT and CDR2 is YYEEEE. With V trimmed by 0 bases and J by 5 bases, 3 bases remained unmatched. The CDR3 spans 15 residues. The chain's CDR3 is CASSLGQGTTGELFF. DNA for the CDR3: TGTGCCAGCAGCTTGGGACAGGGGACTACCGGGGAGCTGTTTTTT.

The rearrangement joins TRBV18 to TRBJ2-1; D is unclear. Per the germline V gene, CDR1 is KGHSH and CDR2 is LQKENI. V dropped 2 bases and J dropped 8 bases, with 16 bases sitting between them. The CDR3 length is 15 residues. CDR3 nucleotide sequence: TGTGCCAGCTCACCAGGACCCCGAAAGGGCCATGAGCAGTTCTTC. Translation gives CASSPGPRKGHEQFF.

This clonotype was picked up a small number of times. This sequence joins TRBV19 and TRBJ1-4; TRBD1 matches 7 bases. This CDR3 has 15 residues. The V gene end was trimmed by 8 bases and the J gene end by 3 bases; junction bases not matched to a gene: 9. Per the germline V gene, CDR1 is LNHDA and CDR2 is SQIVND (reference sequence). Written as DNA, the CDR3 is TGTGCCAGTTCTCCCGACAGGGCGGCTAATGAAAAACTGTTTTTT. Protein product: CASSPDRAANEKLFF.

The chain combines TRBV5-8 with TRBJ2-7; tentatively, D is TRBD1 (5 bases). In germline, CDR1 is SGHTS, CDR2 YDEGEE. Trimming cost V 0 bases and J 0 bases, with 10 bases left between them. This CDR3 is 15 amino acids long. CDR3 residues: CASSLGRGRSYEQYF. In DNA, the CDR3 is TGTGCCAGCAGCTTGGGAAGGGGTCGCTCCTACGAGCAGTACTTC.

The chain uses TRBV11-2 and TRBJ2-1, with D tentatively TRBD2 (7 bases). This CDR3 has 15 amino acids. V lost 3 bases, J lost 12 bases, and 21 bases lay in between. Germline assignment: CDR1 SGHAT and CDR2 FQNNGV. The chain's CDR3 is CASSLGAGVNGRQFF. For the CDR3, the DNA is TGTGCCAGCAGCTTGGGGGCGGGAGTCAATGGGAGGCAGTTCTTC.

The V gene is TRBV19, the J gene TRBJ2-3, with a weak D call TRBD2 (5 bases). The CDR3 extends over 14 amino acids. V was cut by 9 bases and J by 0 bases, with 13 bases left in between. Germline lookup yields CDR1 LNHDA and CDR2 SQIVND (reference sequence). The CDR3 DNA reads as TGTGCCAGCAGCGCGCGGGCTAGCACAGATACGCAGTATTTT. It translates to CASSARASTDTQYF.

This clonotype has only one observation. The chain couples TRBV24-1 to TRBJ1-4; 11 bases are a match to TRBD1. The germline V gene has CDR1 KGHDR and CDR2 SFDVKD. J was trimmed by 11 bases and V by 4 bases; bases with no gene match: 8. The CDR3 consists of 15 residues. The CDR3, as DNA: TGTGCCACCAGTGACTCGGGACAGGGGGGGAAGAAACTGTTTTTT. This gives the protein CATSDSGQGGKKLFF.

This clonotype was picked up a small number of times. The chain carries TRBV27 and TRBJ2-1; TRBD2 aligns across 8 bases. J gave up 7 bases and V 10 bases, and 12 bases lay outside the gene matches. The CDR3 extends over 14 amino acids. Germline CDR1 and CDR2: MNHEY and SMNVEV (reference sequence). CDR3 in DNA: TGTGCCACACAAGGGTCGGGAGGGCCAAATGAGCAGTTCTTC. Protein: CATQGSGGPNEQFF.

This chain uses TRBV7-8 with TRBJ1-2; the D is unclear. The germline V and J ends were trimmed by 4 bases and 8 bases, with 17 bases remaining between them. The CDR3 extends over 14 amino acids. CDR1 is SGHVS, CDR2 FQNEAQ, per germline. CDR3 DNA sequence: TGTGCCAGCAGCTCAGGCCGGGGTAGATTAGGCTACACCTTC. Translating gives CASSSGRGRLGYTF.

V is TRBV12-3 or TRBV12-4 and J is TRBJ1-1, with D perhaps TRBD1 (5 bases). The length of the CDR3 is 13 residues. V gave up 4 bases and J gave up 11 bases, with 17 bases separating them. The CDR3 DNA is TGTGCCAGCAGTTACCTAGGTGGGGGGTCGGCTTTCTTT. Residues: CASSYLGGGSAFF.